The source of this T cell receptor (beta chain) is a study of blood T cell repertoires in COVID-19. Study background: COVID-19 samples collected from the United States, Italy and Spain covered acute and convalescent phases.

Looked up from germline, CDR1 is LNHDA and CDR2 is SQIVND (reference sequence). With V trimmed by 4 bases and J by 2 bases, 5 bases remained unmatched. This CDR3 contains 14 residues. Method: immunoSEQ multiplex PCR; TCRdb's copy keeps in-frame clones and lacks some. The sample lists fewer than 300,000 clones; 85% to 90% were seen once. Participants came from fewer than 25 US areas, aged about 18 to 95 years. Participants' reported clinical history set cohort assignment. Two negative PCRs, clearance, or symptom resolution had been documented for recovered Cohort 3 donors. The J gene is TRBJ2-7, the V gene TRBV19; TRBD1 agrees at 7 bases. The TCR sequence derives from a man between 35 and 55 years old who had recovered from COVID-19. The sequencing input was PBMCs or T cells enriched from blood (not recorded which). CDR3 bases: TGTGCCAGTAGTACCCGACAGGGACCCTACGAGCAGTACTTC. It encodes CASSTRQGPYEQYF.